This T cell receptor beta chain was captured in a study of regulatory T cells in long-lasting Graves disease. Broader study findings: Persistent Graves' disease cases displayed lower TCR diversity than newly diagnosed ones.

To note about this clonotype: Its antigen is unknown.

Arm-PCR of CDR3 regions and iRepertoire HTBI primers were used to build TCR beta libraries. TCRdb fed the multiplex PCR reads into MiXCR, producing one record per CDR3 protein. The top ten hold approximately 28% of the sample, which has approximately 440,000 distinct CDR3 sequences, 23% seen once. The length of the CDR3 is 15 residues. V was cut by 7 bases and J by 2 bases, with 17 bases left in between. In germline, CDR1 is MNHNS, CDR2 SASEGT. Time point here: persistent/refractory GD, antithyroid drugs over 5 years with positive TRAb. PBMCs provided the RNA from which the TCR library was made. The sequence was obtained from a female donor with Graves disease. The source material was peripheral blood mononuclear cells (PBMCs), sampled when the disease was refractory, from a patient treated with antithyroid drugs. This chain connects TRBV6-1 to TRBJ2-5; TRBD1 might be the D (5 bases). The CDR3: CASTQGRALQETQYF. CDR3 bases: TGTGCCAGCACCCAGGGCCGAGCGCTACAAGAGACCCAGTACTTC.